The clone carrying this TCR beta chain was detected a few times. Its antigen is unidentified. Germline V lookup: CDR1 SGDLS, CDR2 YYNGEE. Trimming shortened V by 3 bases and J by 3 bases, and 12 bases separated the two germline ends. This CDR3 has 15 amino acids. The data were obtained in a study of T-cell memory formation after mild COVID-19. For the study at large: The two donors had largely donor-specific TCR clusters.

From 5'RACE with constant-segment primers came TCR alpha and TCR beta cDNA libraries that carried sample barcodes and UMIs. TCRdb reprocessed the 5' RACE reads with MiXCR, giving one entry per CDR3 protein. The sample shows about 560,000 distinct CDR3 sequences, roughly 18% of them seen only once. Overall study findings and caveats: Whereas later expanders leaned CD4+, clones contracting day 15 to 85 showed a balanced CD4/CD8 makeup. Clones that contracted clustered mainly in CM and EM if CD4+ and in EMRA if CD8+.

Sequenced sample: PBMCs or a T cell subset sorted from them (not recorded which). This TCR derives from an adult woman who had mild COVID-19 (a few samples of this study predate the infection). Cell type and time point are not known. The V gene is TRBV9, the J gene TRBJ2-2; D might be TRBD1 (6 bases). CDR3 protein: CASSAGQSYTGELFF. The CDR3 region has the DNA TGTGCCAGCAGCGCCGGACAGTCCTACACCGGGGAGCTGTTTTTT. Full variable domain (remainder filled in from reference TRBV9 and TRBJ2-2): DSGVTQTPKHLITATGQRVTLRCSPRSGDLSVYWYQQSLDQGLQFLIQYYNGEERAKGNILERFSAQQFPDLHSELNLSSLELGDSALYFCASSAGQSYTGELFFGEGSRLTVL.